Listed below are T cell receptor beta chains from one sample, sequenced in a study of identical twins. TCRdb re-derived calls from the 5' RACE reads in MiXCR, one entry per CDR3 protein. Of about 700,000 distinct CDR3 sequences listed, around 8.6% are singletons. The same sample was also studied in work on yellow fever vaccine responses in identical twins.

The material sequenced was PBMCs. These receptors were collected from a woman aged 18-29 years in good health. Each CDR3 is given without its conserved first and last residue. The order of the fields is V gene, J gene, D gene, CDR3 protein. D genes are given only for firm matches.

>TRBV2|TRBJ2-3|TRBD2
ASSPSRLADYTDTQY
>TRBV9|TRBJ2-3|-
ASSVSTSTDTQY
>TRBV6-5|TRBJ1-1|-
ASSYRWGSGRLDTEAF
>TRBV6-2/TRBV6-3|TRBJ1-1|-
ASSPGRWKPNHTEAF
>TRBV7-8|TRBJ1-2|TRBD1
ASSLTGDAYGYT
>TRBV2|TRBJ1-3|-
ASMIFSTDDGNTIY
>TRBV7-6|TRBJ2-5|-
ASSPHETQY
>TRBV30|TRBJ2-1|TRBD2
AWSVTAGEQF
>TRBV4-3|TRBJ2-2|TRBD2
ASSQLGLAANTGELF
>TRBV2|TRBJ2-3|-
ASSGEGTSTDTQY
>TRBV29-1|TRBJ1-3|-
SVWPEGGNTIY
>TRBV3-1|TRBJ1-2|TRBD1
ASSPRGRISYGYT
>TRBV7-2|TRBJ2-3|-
ASSPVPDTQY
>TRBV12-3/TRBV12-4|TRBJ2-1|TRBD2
ASRNSLAVSYNEQF
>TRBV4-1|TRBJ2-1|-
ASSQIDSSYNEQF
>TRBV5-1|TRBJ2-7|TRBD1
ASSAGTGSHEQY
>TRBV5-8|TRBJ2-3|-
ASSLRGSWDTQY
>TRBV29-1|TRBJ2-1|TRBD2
SGKRASGPGAHNEQF
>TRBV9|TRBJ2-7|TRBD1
ASSVRTGTSDEQY
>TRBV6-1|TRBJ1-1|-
ASSIWGLGTEAF
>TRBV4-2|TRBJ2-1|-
ASSQDLENNEQF
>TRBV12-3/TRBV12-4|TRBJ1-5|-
ASTHWGQPQH
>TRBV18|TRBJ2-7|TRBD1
ASSPRWDSGWEQY
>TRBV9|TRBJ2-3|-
ASSVDGRPTDTQY
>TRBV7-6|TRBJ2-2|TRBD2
ASSPRGGGMNTGELF
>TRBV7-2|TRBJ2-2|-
ASKTMGVTGELF
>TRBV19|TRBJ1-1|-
ASSIELNTEAF
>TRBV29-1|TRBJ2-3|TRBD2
SVDPVRLAGFTDTQY
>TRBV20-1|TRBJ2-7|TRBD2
SALLAEPTYEQY
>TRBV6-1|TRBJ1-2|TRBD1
ASRFRQGTDYSYT
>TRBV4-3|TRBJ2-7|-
ASSQGGTSAGEQY
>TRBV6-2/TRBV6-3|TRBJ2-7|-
ASSYSQANYEQY
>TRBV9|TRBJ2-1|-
ASSATGIKGGYNEQF
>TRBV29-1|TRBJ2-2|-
SVEESEGLF
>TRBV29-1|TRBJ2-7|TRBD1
SVRGQGYEQY
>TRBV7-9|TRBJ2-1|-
ASSSGPVYNEQF
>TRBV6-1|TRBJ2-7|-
ASTKGLNYEQY
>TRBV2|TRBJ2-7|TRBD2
ASRRTSGRKNEQY
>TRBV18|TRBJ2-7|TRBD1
ASSPPNRGREQKIYEQY
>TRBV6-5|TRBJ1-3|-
ASSYSGTHTIY
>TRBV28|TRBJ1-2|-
ASSLRGAEGGYT
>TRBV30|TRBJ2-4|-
AWSVPSIAKNIQY
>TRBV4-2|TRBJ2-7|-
ASSQVDGSYEQY
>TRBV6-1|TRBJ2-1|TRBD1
ASSLGQLLFNEQF
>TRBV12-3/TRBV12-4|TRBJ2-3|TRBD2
ASSLLPSGVSDTQY
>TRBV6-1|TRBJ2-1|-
ASRPPGNEQF
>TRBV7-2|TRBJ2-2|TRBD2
ASSQLAGVTGELF
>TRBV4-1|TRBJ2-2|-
ASSQVLNTGELF
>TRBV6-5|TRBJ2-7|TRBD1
ASSSVGQGALEQY
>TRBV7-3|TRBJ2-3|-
ASSSGTIATQY
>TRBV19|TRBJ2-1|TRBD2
ASSIGGVDNEQF
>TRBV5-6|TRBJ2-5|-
ASSWTKETQY
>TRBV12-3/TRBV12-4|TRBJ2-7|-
ASSDRTRSYEQY
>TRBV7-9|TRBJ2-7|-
ASSLHESKSTYEQY
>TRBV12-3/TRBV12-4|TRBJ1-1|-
ASSDSTGNTEAF
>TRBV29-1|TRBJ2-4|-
SVAGVAKNIQY
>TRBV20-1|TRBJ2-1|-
SARNLWDGTYNEQF
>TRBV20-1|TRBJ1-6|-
SARDRADSSYNSPLH
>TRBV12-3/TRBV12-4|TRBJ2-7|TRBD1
ASSYQGASSYEQY